This is a list of T cell receptor beta chains from one sample in a study of OX40 agonist ivuxolimab in advanced cancers. Sequenced by immunoSEQ multiplex PCR; TCRdb stores in-frame clones only, minus some. Among roughly 66,000 clones, 83% were seen once, and the ten largest hold 0.6% to 0.8%. The material was CD4+ or CD8+ T cells sorted from blood, obtained in a trial of the OX40 agonist ivuxolimab. These receptors were taken from an adult with an advanced solid tumor such as melanoma, head and neck, liver or kidney cancer. Both conserved end residues are part of each CDR3. The D gene is left open where the match is weak. Not every row has a clone size; where given, it reads once, few, many or a size class.

abundance,j_gene,d_gene,v_gene,CDR3aa,CDR3nt
once,TRBJ2-2,NA,TRBV5-6,CASSLYTSWYTGELFF,TGTGCCAGCAGCTTGTATACTAGTTGGTACACCGGGGAGCTGTTTTTT
NA,TRBJ2-7,NA,TRBV2,CASSADSYEQYF,TGTGCCAGCAGCGCGGACAGCTACGAGCAGTACTTC
NA,TRBJ1-2,NA,TRBV29-1,CSVHTRRELYGYTF,TGCAGCGTTCACACGCGGCGGGAACTCTATGGCTACACCTTC
NA,TRBJ1-4,NA,TRBV18,CASSAVSDEKLFF,TGTGCCAGCTCAGCGGTCTCTGATGAAAAACTGTTTTTT
once,TRBJ1-5,NA,TRBV7-6,CASSLGGSQPQHF,TGTGCCAGCAGCTTAGGGGGTTCTCAGCCCCAGCATTTT
NA,TRBJ2-7,NA,TRBV5-4,CASSFPGWEQYF,TGTGCCAGCAGCTTCCCTGGTTGGGAGCAGTACTTC
NA,TRBJ2-7,TRBD1,TRBV18,CASSPGQGAPYEQYF,TGTGCCAGCTCACCTGGACAGGGGGCCCCCTACGAGCAGTACTTC
NA,TRBJ1-1,NA,TRBV5-5,CASSLREGRNTEAFF,TGTGCCAGCAGCTTGAGGGAAGGCCGGAACACTGAAGCTTTCTTT
NA,TRBJ2-5,NA,TRBV2,CASSQDVQETQYF,TGTGCCAGCAGTCAGGATGTACAAGAGACCCAGTACTTC
NA,TRBJ2-7,NA,TRBV13,CASSVSYEQYF,TGTGCCAGCAGTGTCTCCTACGAGCAGTACTTC
few,TRBJ1-6,NA,TRBV18,CASSPSAMENPLHF,TGTGCCAGCTCACCTTCCGCTATGGAGAATCCCCTCCACTTT
NA,TRBJ1-2,NA,TRBV10-3,CAISGSQSYGYTF,TGTGCCATCTCAGGGAGCCAGTCCTATGGCTACACCTTC
few,TRBJ2-5,NA,TRBV20-1,CSVKTGGTQYF,TGCAGTGTTAAGACCGGTGGGACCCAGTACTTC
once,TRBJ2-3,NA,TRBV7-2,CASSKGPTPGTDTQYF,TGTGCCAGCAGTAAGGGACCGACACCTGGCACAGATACGCAGTATTTT
once,TRBJ2-1,NA,TRBV5-1,CASSPSLSSYNEQFF,TGCGCCAGCAGCCCCTCTCTGAGCTCCTACAATGAGCAGTTCTTC
NA,TRBJ1-4,TRBD1,TRBV15,CATSRITGGLTNEKLFF,TGTGCCACCAGCAGAATTACAGGGGGTCTGACTAATGAAAAACTGTTTTTT
NA,TRBJ1-5,NA,TRBV2,CASRPRAGLYSNQPQHF,TGTGCCAGCAGACCCAGGGCAGGCCTTTATAGCAATCAGCCCCAGCATTTT
NA,TRBJ2-7,NA,TRBV7-9,CASSPLGGGSYEQYF,TGTGCCAGCAGCCCCCTGGGCGGAGGCTCCTACGAGCAGTACTTC
NA,TRBJ2-7,NA,TRBV2,CASSVSPEQYF,TGTGCCAGCAGTGTTAGCCCCGAGCAGTACTTC
NA,TRBJ2-7,TRBD1,TRBV2,CASSTGQGAYEQYF,TGTGCCAGCAGCACGGGACAGGGGGCTTACGAGCAGTACTTC
NA,TRBJ2-5,NA,TRBV30,CAWSVQIEETQYF,TGTGCCTGGAGTGTCCAGATAGAAGAGACCCAGTACTTC
NA,TRBJ1-1,NA,TRBV6-5,CASRHPTTEAFF,TGTGCCAGCAGACACCCAACCACTGAAGCTTTCTTT
once,TRBJ1-1,TRBD1,TRBV5-5,CASSSDREWLNTEAFF,TGTGCCAGCAGCTCTGACAGGGAATGGTTAAACACTGAAGCTTTCTTT
NA,TRBJ2-7,TRBD2,TRBV7-2,CASSLLSGSGSYEQYF,TGTGCCAGCAGCTTACTCAGCGGGAGTGGCTCCTACGAGCAGTACTTC
NA,TRBJ1-4,NA,TRBV5-4,CASSTGTYNEKLFF,TGTGCCAGCAGCACAGGGACCTATAATGAAAAACTGTTTTTT
NA,TRBJ2-2,NA,TRBV5-5,CASSLAAGELFF,TGTGCCAGCAGCCTAGCCGCCGGGGAGCTGTTTTTT
NA,TRBJ1-1,TRBD1,TRBV5-1,CASSLAGTGYLDAFF,TGCGCCAGCAGCTTGGCCGGGACAGGGTACTTGGATGCTTTCTTT
NA,TRBJ2-7,TRBD1,TRBV12-5,CASGLSRDSYEQYF,TGTGCTAGTGGGCTTTCCCGGGACAGCTACGAGCAGTACTTC
NA,TRBJ2-5,TRBD2,TRBV11-3,CASSSGGGRETQYF,TGTGCCAGCAGCTCAGGCGGGGGGAGAGAGACCCAGTACTTC
NA,TRBJ2-1,NA,TRBV5-1,CASSLYRRGRAYEQFF,TGCGCCAGCAGCTTGTACCGGAGGGGTAGGGCCTATGAGCAGTTCTTC
NA,TRBJ2-7,TRBD2,TRBV10-3,CAISGGLADAYEQYF,TGTGCCATCAGTGGCGGACTAGCGGATGCCTACGAGCAGTACTTC
NA,TRBJ2-1,TRBD2,TRBV18,CASSPSTGGLHEQFF,TGTGCCAGCTCACCATCTACGGGGGGGCTTCATGAGCAGTTCTTC
NA,TRBJ2-5,NA,TRBV27,CASSLTRGRAPETQYF,TGTGCCAGCAGTTTAACGCGTGGTAGGGCTCCGGAGACCCAGTACTTC
NA,TRBJ2-7,NA,TRBV11-2,CASSNRQVSSYEQYF,TGTGCCAGCAGCAACAGACAGGTTAGCTCCTACGAGCAGTACTTC
NA,TRBJ2-1,TRBD1,TRBV4-1,CASSQTGQGYNEQFF,TGCGCCAGCAGCCAGACGGGACAGGGCTACAATGAGCAGTTCTTC
NA,TRBJ2-5,NA,TRBV6-1,CASSTGLETQYF,TGTGCCAGCAGCACAGGGTTGGAGACCCAGTACTTC